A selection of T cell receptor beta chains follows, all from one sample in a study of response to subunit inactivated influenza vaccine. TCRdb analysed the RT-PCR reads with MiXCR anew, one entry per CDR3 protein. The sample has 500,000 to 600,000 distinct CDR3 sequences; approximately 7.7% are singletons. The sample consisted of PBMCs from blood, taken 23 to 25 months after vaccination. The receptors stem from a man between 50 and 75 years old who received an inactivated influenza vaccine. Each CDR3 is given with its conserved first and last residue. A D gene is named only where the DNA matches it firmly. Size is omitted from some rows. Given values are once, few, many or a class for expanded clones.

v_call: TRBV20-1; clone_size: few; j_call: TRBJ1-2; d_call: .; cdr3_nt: TGCAGTGAAACAACAGGGAACTATGGCTACACCTTC; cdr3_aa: CSETTGNYGYTF
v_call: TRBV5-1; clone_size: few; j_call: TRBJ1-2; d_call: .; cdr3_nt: TGCGCCAGCATGGATGGGGGACCGGCTACTGGCTACACCTTC; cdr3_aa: CASMDGGPATGYTF
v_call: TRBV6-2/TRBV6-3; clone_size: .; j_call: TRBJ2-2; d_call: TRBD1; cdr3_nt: TGTGCCAGCAACCAGGACAGGCCAAACACCGGGGAGCTGTTTTTT; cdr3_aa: CASNQDRPNTGELFF
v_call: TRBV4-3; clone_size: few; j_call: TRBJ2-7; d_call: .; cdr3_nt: TGCGCCAGCAGCCAAGACAACGGAGGATCCTACGAGCAGTACTTC; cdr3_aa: CASSQDNGGSYEQYF
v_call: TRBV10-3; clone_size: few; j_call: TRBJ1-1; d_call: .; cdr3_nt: TGTGCCATCAGTGAGTCTTCGGGGCGGGGGACCCTGAACACTGAAGCTTTCTTT; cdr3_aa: CAISESSGRGTLNTEAFF
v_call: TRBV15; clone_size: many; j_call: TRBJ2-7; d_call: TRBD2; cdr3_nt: TGTGCCACCAGCCACGGGAGGGACGAGCAGTACTTC; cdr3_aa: CATSHGRDEQYF
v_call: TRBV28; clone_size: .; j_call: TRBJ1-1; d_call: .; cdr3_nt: TGTGCCAGCCGCCTGGCAGGACGCCTTAACACTGAAGCTTTCTTT; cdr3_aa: CASRLAGRLNTEAFF
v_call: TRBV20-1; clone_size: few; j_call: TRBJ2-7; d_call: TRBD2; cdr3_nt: TGCAGTGCTAGTCCGGCTAGCGGGAGTTACGAGCAGTACTTC; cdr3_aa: CSASPASGSYEQYF
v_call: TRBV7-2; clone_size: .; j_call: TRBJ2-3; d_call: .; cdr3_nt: TGTGCCAGCATCCTCTTCTGGGCTATACCCGGGGTGGATACGCAGTATTTT; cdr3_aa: CASILFWAIPGVDTQYF
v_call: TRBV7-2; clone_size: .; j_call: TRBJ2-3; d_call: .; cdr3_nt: TGTGCCAGCAGCCTAGGAGTAGGGAAGGTAATTGGAGATACGCAGTATTTT; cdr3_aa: CASSLGVGKVIGDTQYF
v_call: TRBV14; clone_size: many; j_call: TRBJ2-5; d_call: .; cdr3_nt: TGTGCCAGCAGCCCACACCAAGAGACCCAGTACTTC; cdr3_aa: CASSPHQETQYF
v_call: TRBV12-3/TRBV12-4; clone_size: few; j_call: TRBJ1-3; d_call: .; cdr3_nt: TGTGCCATTTCACCCGGACGGAGCTCTGGAAACACCATATATTTT; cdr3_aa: CAISPGRSSGNTIYF
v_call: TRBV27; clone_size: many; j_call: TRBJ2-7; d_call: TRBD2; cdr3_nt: TGTGCCAGCAGCCCTAGCGGGGGGCCTAGTGAGCAGTACTTC; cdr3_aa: CASSPSGGPSEQYF
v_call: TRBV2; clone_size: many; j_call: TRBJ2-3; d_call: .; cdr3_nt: TGTGCCAGCAGTGACAGGGGCACAGATACGCAGTATTTT; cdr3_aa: CASSDRGTDTQYF
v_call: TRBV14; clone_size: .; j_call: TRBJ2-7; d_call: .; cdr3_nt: TGTGCCAGCAGCCAAGGAACAAGCGCCGCCTACGAGCAGTACTTC; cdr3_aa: CASSQGTSAAYEQYF
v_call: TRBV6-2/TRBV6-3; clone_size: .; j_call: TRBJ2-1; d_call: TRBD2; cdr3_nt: TGTGCCAGCAGCCGGACTAGGTTGGGGAATGAGCAGTTCTTC; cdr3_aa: CASSRTRLGNEQFF
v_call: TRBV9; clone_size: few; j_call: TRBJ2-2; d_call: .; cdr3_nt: TGTGCCAGCAGCCCACTGCGGGAAGCCGGGACCGGGGAGCTGTTTTTT; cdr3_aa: CASSPLREAGTGELFF
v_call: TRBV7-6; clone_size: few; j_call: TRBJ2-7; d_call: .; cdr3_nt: TGTGCCAGCAGCCTAGGGCAGGGGATCAACTACGAGCAGTACTTC; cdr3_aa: CASSLGQGINYEQYF
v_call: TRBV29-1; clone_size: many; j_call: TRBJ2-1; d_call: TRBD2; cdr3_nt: TGCAGCGTTGAAAACGCGGGGGGTCTTTTCCGACTTACCAATGAGCAGTTCTTC; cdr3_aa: CSVENAGGLFRLTNEQFF
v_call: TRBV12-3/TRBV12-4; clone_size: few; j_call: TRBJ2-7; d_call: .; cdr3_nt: TGTGCCAGCAGTTTAGAAACAGGGAACTACGAGCAGTACTTC; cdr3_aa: CASSLETGNYEQYF
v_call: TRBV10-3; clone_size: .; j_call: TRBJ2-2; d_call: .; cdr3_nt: TGTGCCATCAGTGAGTCGCAGGTCACCGGGGAGATGTTTTTT; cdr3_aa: CAISESQVTGEMFF
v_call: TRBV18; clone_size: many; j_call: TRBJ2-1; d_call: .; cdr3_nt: TGTGCCAGCTCACCACTCCAGGGAGGATATGAGCAGTTCTTC; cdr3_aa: CASSPLQGGYEQFF
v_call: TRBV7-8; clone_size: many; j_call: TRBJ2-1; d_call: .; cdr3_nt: TGTGCCAGCAGCTTACGTCGGGATACCTACAATGAGCAGTTCTTC; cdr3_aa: CASSLRRDTYNEQFF
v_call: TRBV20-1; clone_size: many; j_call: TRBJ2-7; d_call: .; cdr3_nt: TGCAGTGCTAGAGTCCCCCCGGGGCTCTACGAGCAGTACTTC; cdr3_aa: CSARVPPGLYEQYF
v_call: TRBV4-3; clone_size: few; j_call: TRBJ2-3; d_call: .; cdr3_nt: TGCGCCAGCAGCCAAGAACCCGGGGACAGCACAGATACGCAGTATTTT; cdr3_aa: CASSQEPGDSTDTQYF
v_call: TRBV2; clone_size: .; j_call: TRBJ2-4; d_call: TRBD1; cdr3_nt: TGTGCCAGCACTGGACAGGGTAACATTCAGTACTTC; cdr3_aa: CASTGQGNIQYF
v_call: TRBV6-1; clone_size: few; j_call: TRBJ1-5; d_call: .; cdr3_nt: TGTGCCAGCAGCCTCAATCAGGGAAATAGCAATCAGCCCCAGCATTTT; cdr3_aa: CASSLNQGNSNQPQHF
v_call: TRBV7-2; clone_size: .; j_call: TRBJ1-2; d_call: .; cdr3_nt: TGTGCCAGCAGCCCCCCGCCGTTGTATGGCTACACCTTC; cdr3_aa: CASSPPPLYGYTF
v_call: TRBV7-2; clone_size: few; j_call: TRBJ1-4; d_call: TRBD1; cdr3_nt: TGTGCCAGCAGCCCCTATGACAGGGGCGGACAAAAACTGTTTTTT; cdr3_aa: CASSPYDRGGQKLFF
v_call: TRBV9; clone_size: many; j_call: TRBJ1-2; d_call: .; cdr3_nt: TGTGCCAGCAGCGTAACGGGCAACTATGGCTACACCTTC; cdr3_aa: CASSVTGNYGYTF
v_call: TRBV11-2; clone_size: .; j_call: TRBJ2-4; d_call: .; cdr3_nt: TGTGCCAGCAGCCTCAGTGAAAACATTCAGTACTTC; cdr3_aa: CASSLSENIQYF
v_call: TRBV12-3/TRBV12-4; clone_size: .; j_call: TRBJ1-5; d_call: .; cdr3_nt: TGTGCCAGCAACTTGAGGGGCAATCAGCCCCAGCATTTT; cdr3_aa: CASNLRGNQPQHF
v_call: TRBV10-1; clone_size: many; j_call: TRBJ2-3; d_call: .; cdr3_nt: TGCGCCAGCAGTGAGTCCCGGATCGGCCTGGGGGATACGCAGTATTTT; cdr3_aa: CASSESRIGLGDTQYF
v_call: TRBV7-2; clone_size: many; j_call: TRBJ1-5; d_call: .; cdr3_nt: TGTGCCAGCAGCCCAGTAAGCAATCAGCCCCAGCATTTT; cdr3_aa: CASSPVSNQPQHF
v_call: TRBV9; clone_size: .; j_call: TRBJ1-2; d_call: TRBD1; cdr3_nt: TGTGCCAGCAGCCCCCGGACAGGGACGTATGGCTACACCTTC; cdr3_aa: CASSPRTGTYGYTF
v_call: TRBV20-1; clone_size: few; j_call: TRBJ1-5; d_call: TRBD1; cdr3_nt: TGCAGTGCTAGGACCGACAGGGGAAATCAGCCCCAGCATTTT; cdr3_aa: CSARTDRGNQPQHF
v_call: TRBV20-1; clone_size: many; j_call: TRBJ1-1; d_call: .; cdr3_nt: TGCAGTGCCAGACCAAGAGGAAGTACTGAAGCTTTCTTT; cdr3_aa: CSARPRGSTEAFF
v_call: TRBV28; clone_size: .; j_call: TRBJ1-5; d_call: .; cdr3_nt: TGTGCCAGCAGTGCCGGGACGAGTGCGGATCAGCCCCAGCATTTT; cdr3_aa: CASSAGTSADQPQHF
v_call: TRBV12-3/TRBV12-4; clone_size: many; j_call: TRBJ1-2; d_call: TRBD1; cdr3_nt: TGTGCCAGCAGTTTAGCAGGCCGGGGACAGGACTATGGCTACACCTTC; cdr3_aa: CASSLAGRGQDYGYTF
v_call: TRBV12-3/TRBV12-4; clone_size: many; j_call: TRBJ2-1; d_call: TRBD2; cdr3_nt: TGTGCCAGCAGTTTGGCGGGGGGCCGTCGAAATGAGCAGTTCTTC; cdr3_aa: CASSLAGGRRNEQFF